The rows below give T cell receptor beta chains drawn from one sample of a study of PD-1 blockade in mismatch repair-deficient tumors. Measured with immunoSEQ multiplex PCR; TCRdb has only the in-frame clones, and not every one. The table records about 49,000 clones, under 85% of them present only once. The sample consisted of PBMCs, taken before pembrolizumab treatment. These receptor sequences come from an adult with mismatch repair-deficient cancer. Each CDR3 is given with its conserved first and last residue. The order of the fields is V gene, D gene, J gene, clone size, CDR3 DNA, CDR3 protein. The D gene is left open where the match is weak. Not all rows give a size; the values are once, few, many and, for expanded clones, a class.

>TRBV7-9|.|TRBJ2-5|.
TGTGCCAGCAGCCAGGACAGTAGGCGTGAGACCCAGTACTTC
CASSQDSRRETQYF
>TRBV19|.|TRBJ1-1|few
TGTGCCAGTATGGGACGGTACACTGAAGCTTTCTTT
CASMGRYTEAFF
>TRBV7-2|TRBD2|TRBJ2-3|.
TGTGCCAGCAGCCTCTCAGATAGCGGGAGTGATACGCAGTATTTT
CASSLSDSGSDTQYF
>TRBV19|.|TRBJ2-5|.
TGTGCCAGTAGTATCCTCGGCAGAGAAGAGACCCAGTACTTC
CASSILGREETQYF
>TRBV19|TRBD1|TRBJ2-2|.
TGTGCCAGTAAGGACAGGCGGGCGAACACCGGGGAGCTGTTTTTT
CASKDRRANTGELFF
>TRBV27|.|TRBJ2-3|.
TGTGCCAGCAGTTTAGAAGATACGCAGTATTTT
CASSLEDTQYF
>TRBV4-1|.|TRBJ2-1|.
TGCGCCAGCAGCCAAATCTTAAATGAGCAGTTCTTC
CASSQILNEQFF
>TRBV5-1|TRBD2|TRBJ2-3|.
TGCGCCAGCAGTCATCCGGGACTAGGTACAGATACGCAGTATTTT
CASSHPGLGTDTQYF
>TRBV7-6|TRBD1|TRBJ1-1|once
TGTGCCAGCAGCCGGACAGGGGGCGCCTCTGAAGCTTTCTTT
CASSRTGGASEAFF
>TRBV7-2|TRBD2|TRBJ2-3|.
TGTGCCAGCAGCTTGAGGAGCGGGAATGTACATACGCAGTATTTT
CASSLRSGNVHTQYF
>TRBV7-3|TRBD1|TRBJ2-2|.
TGTGCCAGCAGCTTAGGATTAAGTCAGGGGGCGGACACCGGGGAGCTGTTTTTT
CASSLGLSQGADTGELFF